This record looks at one T cell receptor beta chain sequence and its context. Its matching antigen is unknown. V shed 10 bases, J shed 6 bases, and the junction held 11 bases outside the gene matches. The CDR3 is 16 amino acids. This specimen belongs to a study of tumor and adjacent non-tumor tissue in lung cancer. Study results and caveats: Compared with tumor, normal lung showed significantly lower TCR diversity. In normal lung, the top 100 clones were significantly more dominant than in tumor.

No cell sorting was done before RNA was extracted from the tissue. Newly diagnosed lung cancer patients had thoracic surgery in China, August–late 2014, without prior chemotherapy. TCRbeta libraries were built with three rounds of nested PCR, modified from ARM-PCR. TCRdb called the multiplex PCR reads again in MiXCR, with one record for every CDR3 protein. The sample carries 120,000 or so distinct CDR3 sequences, around three fifths recorded once. This receptor was taken from a man aged 25-45 years with non-small cell lung cancer. The V and J genes are TRBV12-3 or TRBV12-4 and TRBJ2-2, with 13 positions matching TRBD2. Sequencing was carried out using lung tumor tissue. The CDR3 here is CANRAGTSGGAGELFF. DNA of the CDR3: TGTGCCAACAGAGCCGGTACTAGCGGGGGGGCCGGGGAGCTGTTTTTT.